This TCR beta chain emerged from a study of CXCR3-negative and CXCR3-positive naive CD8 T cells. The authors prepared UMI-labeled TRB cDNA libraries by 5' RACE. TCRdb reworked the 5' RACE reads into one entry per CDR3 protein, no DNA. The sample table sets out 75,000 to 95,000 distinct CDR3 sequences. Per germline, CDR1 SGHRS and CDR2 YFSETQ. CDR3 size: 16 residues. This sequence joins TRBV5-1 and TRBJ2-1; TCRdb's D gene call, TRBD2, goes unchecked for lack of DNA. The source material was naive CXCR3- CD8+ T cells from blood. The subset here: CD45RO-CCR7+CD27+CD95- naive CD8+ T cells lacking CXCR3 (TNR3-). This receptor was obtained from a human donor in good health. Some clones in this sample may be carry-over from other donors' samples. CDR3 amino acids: CASSLTSGSSYNEQFF.